This T cell receptor beta chain was found in a study of cytomegalovirus exposure and HLA in healthy donors. This clone was observed a single time. A junction end diverges from the germline sequence, so it may reflect a read error. The CDR3 runs to 15 residues. Germline V CDR1 and CDR2: SGHDT, YYEEEE. Researchers ran the PCR with 60 Vbeta and 13 Jbeta primers. Assay: immunoSEQ multiplex PCR; the TCRdb copy retains only in-frame clones and omits some. Counted here are more than 100,000 clones, about 74% occurring once; the ten biggest clones make up 0.75% to 0.95%. Sequencing used PBMCs. The TCR was taken from a woman aged 55-70 years in good health and CMV-seronegative. The V and J genes are TRBV5-6 and TRBJ1-5, with 7 nucleotides matching TRBD1. CDR3 loop: CASTLGTASNQPQHF. The CDR3 bases are TGTGCCAGCACCTTGGGGACAGCCAGCAATCAGCCCCAGCATTTT.